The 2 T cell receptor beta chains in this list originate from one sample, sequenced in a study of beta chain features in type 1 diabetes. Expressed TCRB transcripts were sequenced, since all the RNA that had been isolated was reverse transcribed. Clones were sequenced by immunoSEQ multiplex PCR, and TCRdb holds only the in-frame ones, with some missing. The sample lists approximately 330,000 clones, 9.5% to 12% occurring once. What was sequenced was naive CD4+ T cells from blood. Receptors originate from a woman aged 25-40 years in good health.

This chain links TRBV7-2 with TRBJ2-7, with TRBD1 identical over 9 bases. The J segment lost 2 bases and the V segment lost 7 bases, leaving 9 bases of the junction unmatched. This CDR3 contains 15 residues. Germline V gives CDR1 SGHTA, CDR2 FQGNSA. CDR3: CASTLGDRAPYEQYF. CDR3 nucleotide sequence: TGTGCCAGCACTCTGGGGGACAGGGCACCCTACGAGCAGTACTTC.

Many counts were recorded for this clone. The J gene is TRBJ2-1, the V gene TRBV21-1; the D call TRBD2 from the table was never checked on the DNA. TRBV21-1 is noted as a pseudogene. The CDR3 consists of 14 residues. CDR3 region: CASSGGLRGPEQFF. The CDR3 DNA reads TGTGCCAGCAGCGGGGGACTCCGAGGTCCTGAGCAGTTCTTC.